This T cell receptor beta chain emerged from a study of blood T cell repertoires in COVID-19. Across the whole study: Samples of COVID-19 (acute and convalescent) were obtained from the United States, Italy and Spain. Sample material is recorded as cDNA or gDNA derived from T cells, B-cell-depleted T cells, or PBMCs.

As handled by the study authors: Using reference gene primer amplification, nucleated cell counts were estimated. TCRdb's table, derived via immunoSEQ multiplex PCR, lists solely in-frame clones and lacks some. Clonal size and the V and J genes are those of that table, whereas D and trimming came from the DNA. The sample has around 37,000 clones; about 91% are singletons. CDR1 MGHDK and CDR2 SYGVNS come from the germline V gene. J was trimmed by 4 bases and V by 4 bases; bases with no gene match: 11. The CDR3 loop spans 16 amino acids. V gene TRBV25-1 combines with J gene TRBJ1-1; 8 nucleotides match TRBD1. Specimen: peripheral blood. The receptor was isolated from a woman aged 80 or older with acute or convalescent COVID-19. CDR3 loop: CASSARGTGLITEAFF. The DNA for the CDR3 is TGTGCCAGCAGTGCCCGGGGGACAGGTTTGATCACTGAAGCTTTCTTT.